The 17 T cell receptor beta chains below come from one sample, sequenced in a study of CD8 T cells in ankylosing spondylitis. A single record per CDR3 protein comes from TCRdb applying MiXCR to the 5' RACE reads. This table holds some 840,000 distinct CDR3 sequences, 10% to 15% found once. Their antigens remain unidentified. Regarding the study as a whole: Characteristic of ankylosing spondylitis blood, it appeared, was a TCR beta motif comprising roughly 8 highly homologous variants.

Sequencing was carried out using blood, either unsorted or a sorted T cell fraction (not recorded which). These TCRs come from a male donor with ankylosing spondylitis.

This clonotype has only a few counts. The chain has TRBV2 and TRBJ2-7; TRBD2 is a possible D gene (5 bases). This CDR3 region has 16 residues. Trimming took 1 base from V and 0 from J, leaving 13 bases between them. CDR1 and CDR2 from the germline V gene are SNHLY and FYNNEI. The CDR3 loop is CASSEVVGVSSYEQYF. CDR3 DNA sequence: TGTGCCAGCAGTGAAGTGGTGGGAGTTAGCTCCTACGAGCAGTACTTC.

This clonotype turned up a few times. The chain has TRBV12-3 or TRBV12-4 and TRBJ2-1, with D unresolved. Trimming removed 8 bases at V and 2 bases at J, with 7 bases between. The CDR3 loop spans 12 amino acids. The DNA of the CDR3 is TGTGCCAGCGTCCCGACCTACAATGAGCAGTTCTTC. As protein: CASVPTYNEQFF.

CDR3 nucleotide sequence: TGCGCCAGCAGCCAAGGGCCTACAGGGGGCTTTAGCACCGGGGAGCTGTTTTTT. Translated, it gives CASSQGPTGGFSTGELFF. The V and J genes are TRBV4-3 and TRBJ2-2; 9 nucleotides align to TRBD1. The germline CDR1 and CDR2 sequences are LGHNA and YSLEER. The CDR3 consists of 18 residues. J lost 4 bases, V lost 1 base, and 10 bases had no gene match.

The V call is TRBV20-1, the J call TRBJ1-1, with D possibly being TRBD1 (5 bases). V dropped 1 base and J dropped 1 base, with 13 bases sitting between them. The CDR3 totals 15 residues. Germline V gene data show CDR1 as DFQATT and CDR2 as SNEGSKA (reference sequence). CDR3 nucleotide sequence: TGCAGTGCTAGAGCATTTGGACACAGGAACACTGAAGCTTTCTTT. This codes for CSARAFGHRNTEAFF.

Written as DNA, the CDR3 is TGTGCCATCAGTGCTCAAGGCGGGGACATTCAGTACTTC. Its protein product is CAISAQGGDIQYF. V gene TRBV10-3 combines with J gene TRBJ2-4, with a weak D call TRBD2 (6 bases). V shed 4 bases and J shed 8 bases, with 12 bases lying between them. The CDR3 length is 13 residues. Per germline, CDR1 ENHRY and CDR2 SYGVKD.

The rearrangement links TRBV7-2 to TRBJ2-7, with 8 bases matching TRBD1. The CDR3 has 12 residues. Germline assignment: CDR1 SGHTA and CDR2 FQGNSA. J gave up 7 bases and V 4 bases, and 3 bases lay outside the gene matches. CDR3 amino acids: CASSYRGEEQYF. In nucleotides, the CDR3 is TGTGCCAGCAGCTACAGGGGGGAGGAGCAGTACTTC.

V gene TRBV7-9 combines with J gene TRBJ1-1; weak D call: TRBD1 (6 bases). The germline CDR1 and CDR2 sequences are SEHNR and FQNEAQ (reference sequence). The V end lost 0 bases, the J end lost 1 base, and 12 bases lay between the germline ends. This CDR3 is built from 16 residues. The CDR3 protein is CASSLASGVANTEAFF. CDR3 nucleotides: TGTGCCAGCAGCTTAGCTTCAGGGGTAGCGAACACTGAAGCTTTCTTT.

This clonotype was seen a handful of times. The rearrangement joins TRBV6-5 to TRBJ1-1; D might be TRBD1 (5 bases). The CDR3 is 13 residues long. Trimming shortened V by 3 bases and J by 4 bases, and 9 bases separated the two germline ends. Germline-derived CDR1 and CDR2 are MNHEY and SVGAGI. The CDR3 DNA reads as TGTGCCAGCAGTTATTTTGGGGGCACTGAAGCTTTCTTT. Amino acids: CASSYFGGTEAFF.

This clonotype was counted at least ten times. J is TRBJ1-1 and V is TRBV10-1, with 7 bases lining up with TRBD1. After removal of 6 bases from V and 8 bases from J, the junction contained 9 bases not matched to a gene. CDR3 length equals 13 residues. Germline CDR1 WNHNN, CDR2 SYGVQD (reference sequence). CDR3 DNA: TGCGCCAGCAGCGAACAACAGGGGTGGGAAGCTTTCTTT. Amino acids: CASSEQQGWEAFF.

This clonotype has ten or more counts. The chain recombines TRBV7-2 with TRBJ2-1, with 7 bases aligning to TRBD1. The CDR3 covers 14 residues. Germline CDR1 is SGHTA and CDR2 is FQGNSA. J gave up 3 bases and V 5 bases, and 4 bases lay outside the gene matches. DNA of the CDR3: TGTGCCAGCAGCATAAGACAGGGCTACAATGAGCAGTTCTTC. Protein sequence: CASSIRQGYNEQFF.

The genes are TRBV12-3 or TRBV12-4 and TRBJ1-6, with D perhaps matching TRBD1 (6 bases). Trimming took 7 bases from V and 8 from J, leaving 15 bases between them. The CDR3 runs to 14 residues. Here the CDR3 reads CASTTTGLDSPLHF. CDR3 sequence (DNA): TGTGCCAGCACCACAACAGGGTTGGATTCACCCCTCCACTTT.

In its sample, this clonotype was seen a few times. The chain joins TRBV10-2 to TRBJ2-1; D uncertain. From germline, CDR1 is WSHSY and CDR2 SAAADI. Between the trimmed V and J ends, which lost 4 bases and 10 bases, there was a span of 8 bases. The CDR3 spans 11 residues. The CDR3 loop is CASSALWEQFF. Written as DNA, the CDR3 is TGCGCCAGCAGTGCCCTTTGGGAGCAGTTCTTC.

In its sample, this clonotype was seen once. The rearrangement uses TRBV2 and TRBJ1-5; D not certain. Germline-derived CDR1 and CDR2 are SNHLY and FYNNEI. The CDR3 spans 13 residues. V was clipped by 7 bases and J by 5 bases, with 12 bases between them. The CDR3 reads CASTGRLYQPQHF. CDR3 in DNA: TGTGCCAGCACCGGACGGTTGTATCAGCCCCAGCATTTT. The full variable domain, completed using reference TRBV2 and TRBJ1-5, is EPEVTQTPSHQVTQMGQEVILRCVPISNHLYFYWYRQILGQKVEFLVSFYNNEISEKSEIFDDQFSVERPDGSNFTLKIRSTKLEDSAMYFCASTGRLYQPQHFGDGTRLSIL.

Points on this clonotype: A read error may be the cause here, since a much bigger clone is one base away. The V and J genes are TRBV20-1 and TRBJ2-5, with 8 positions matching TRBD2. Germline values: CDR1 DFQATT, CDR2 SNEGSKA (reference sequence). After removal of 3 bases from V and 7 bases from J, the junction contained 10 bases not matched to a gene. This CDR3 region has 14 residues. CDR3 nucleotides: TGCAGTGCTAGCGCGTTTTGGCTAGCGGGGACCCAGTACTTC. As protein: CSASAFWLAGTQYF.

This clonotype was seen more than once but under ten times. The chain carries TRBV20-1 and TRBJ1-5; the D gene is possibly TRBD1 (5 bases). V was clipped by 5 bases and J by 2 bases, with 10 bases between them. The CDR3 has 13 residues. Germline loops: CDR1 DFQATT, CDR2 SNEGSKA (reference sequence). This CDR3 is CSAGDGGNQPQHF. The CDR3 nucleotides read TGCAGTGCTGGGGACGGGGGCAATCAGCCCCAGCATTTT.

This clonotype was recorded at least ten times. The gene calls are TRBV5-1 and TRBJ2-7; D gene ambiguous. Germline V gives CDR1 SGHRS, CDR2 YFSETQ. This CDR3 has 13 residues. V dropped 0 bases and J dropped 2 bases, with 6 bases sitting between them. Written as DNA, the CDR3 is TGCGCCAGCAGCTTGGCACCCCCCTACGAGCAGTACTTC. As protein: CASSLAPPYEQYF.

This clonotype showed up just a few times. This chain connects TRBV5-1 to TRBJ2-5, with 9 bases that match TRBD2. The junction had 6 bases not matched to a gene; V was cut back by 6 bases and J by 0 bases. The CDR3 is 15 amino acids. Germline V gene sequence: CDR1 SGHRS, CDR2 YFSETQ. CDR3 residues: CASKVASGDQETQYF. DNA of the CDR3: TGCGCCAGCAAGGTGGCTAGCGGGGACCAAGAGACCCAGTACTTC.